The text below deals with one T cell receptor beta chain. Its antigen is undetermined. The data are from a study of OX40 agonist ivuxolimab in advanced cancers. Overall study context: Eligibility rules accepted prior anti-PD-1, anti-PD-L1 or anti-CTLA-4 therapy, and roughly 40% had some. Study results and limitations: Low levels of normalized T-cell clonal expansion also appeared in some nonresponders. Partial responders at 0.1-3.0 mg/kg had among the lowest clonal expansion.

CDR1 and CDR2 (germline): SGHTA, FQGTGA. V dropped 1 base and J dropped 2 bases, with 11 bases sitting between them. CDR3 length: 15 residues. Assay used: immunoSEQ multiplex PCR; TCRdb lists only in-frame clones, some missing. The sample consists of 55,000 to 80,000 clones, about four fifths of them appearing once. This sequence was found in an adult with an advanced solid tumor such as melanoma, head and neck, liver or kidney cancer. V and J are TRBV7-3 and TRBJ1-1; D possibly corresponds to TRBD1 (6 bases). The sequenced sample was CD4+ or CD8+ T cells sorted from blood, obtained in a trial of the OX40 agonist ivuxolimab. CDR3: CASSLRGGTNTEAFF. CDR3 DNA sequence: TGTGCCAGCAGCTTAAGGGGGGGCACAAACACTGAAGCTTTCTTT.